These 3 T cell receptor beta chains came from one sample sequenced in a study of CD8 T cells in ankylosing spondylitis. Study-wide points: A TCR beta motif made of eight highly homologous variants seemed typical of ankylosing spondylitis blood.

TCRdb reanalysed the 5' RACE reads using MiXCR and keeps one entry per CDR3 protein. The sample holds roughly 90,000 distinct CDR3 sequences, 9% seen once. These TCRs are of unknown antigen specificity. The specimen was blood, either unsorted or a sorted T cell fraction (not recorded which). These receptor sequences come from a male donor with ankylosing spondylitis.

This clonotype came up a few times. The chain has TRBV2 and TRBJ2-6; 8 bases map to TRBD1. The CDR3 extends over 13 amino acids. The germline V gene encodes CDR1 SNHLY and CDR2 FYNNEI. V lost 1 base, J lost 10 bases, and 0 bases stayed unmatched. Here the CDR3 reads CASSEDRGNVLTF. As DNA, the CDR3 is TGTGCCAGCAGTGAAGACAGGGGGAACGTCCTGACTTTC.

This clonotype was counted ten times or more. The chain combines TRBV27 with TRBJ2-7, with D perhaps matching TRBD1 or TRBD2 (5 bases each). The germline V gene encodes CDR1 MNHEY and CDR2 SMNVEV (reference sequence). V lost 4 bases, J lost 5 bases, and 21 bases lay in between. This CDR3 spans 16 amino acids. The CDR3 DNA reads TGTGCCAGCAGTTCAGGGCCCGGGCAGGGAGTCCACGAGCAGTACTTC. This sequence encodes CASSSGPGQGVHEQYF.

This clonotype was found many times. The CDR3 spells CASSLGQGGFSEAFF. Written as DNA, the CDR3 is TGTGCCAGCAGTTTAGGACAGGGAGGGTTCTCTGAAGCTTTCTTT. The chain uses TRBV27 and TRBJ1-1; 8 nucleotides agree with TRBD1. Losses at the gene ends were 2 bases for V and 6 bases for J; bases not matched to a gene: 8. CDR3 length: 15 amino acids. CDR1 and CDR2 (germline): MNHEY, SMNVEV (reference sequence).